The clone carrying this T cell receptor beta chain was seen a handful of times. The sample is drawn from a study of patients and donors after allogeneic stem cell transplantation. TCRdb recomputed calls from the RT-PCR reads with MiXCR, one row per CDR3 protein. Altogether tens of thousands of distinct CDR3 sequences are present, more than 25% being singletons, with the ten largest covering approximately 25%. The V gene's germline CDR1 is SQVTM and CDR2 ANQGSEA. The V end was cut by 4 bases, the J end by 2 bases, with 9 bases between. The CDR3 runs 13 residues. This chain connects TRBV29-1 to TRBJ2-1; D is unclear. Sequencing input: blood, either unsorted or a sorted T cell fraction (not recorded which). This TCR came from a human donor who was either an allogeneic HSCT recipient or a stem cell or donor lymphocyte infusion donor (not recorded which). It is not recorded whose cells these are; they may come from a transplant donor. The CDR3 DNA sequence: TGCAGCGTTGCTGAGCGACCCTACAATGAGCAGTTCTTC. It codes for CSVAERPYNEQFF.